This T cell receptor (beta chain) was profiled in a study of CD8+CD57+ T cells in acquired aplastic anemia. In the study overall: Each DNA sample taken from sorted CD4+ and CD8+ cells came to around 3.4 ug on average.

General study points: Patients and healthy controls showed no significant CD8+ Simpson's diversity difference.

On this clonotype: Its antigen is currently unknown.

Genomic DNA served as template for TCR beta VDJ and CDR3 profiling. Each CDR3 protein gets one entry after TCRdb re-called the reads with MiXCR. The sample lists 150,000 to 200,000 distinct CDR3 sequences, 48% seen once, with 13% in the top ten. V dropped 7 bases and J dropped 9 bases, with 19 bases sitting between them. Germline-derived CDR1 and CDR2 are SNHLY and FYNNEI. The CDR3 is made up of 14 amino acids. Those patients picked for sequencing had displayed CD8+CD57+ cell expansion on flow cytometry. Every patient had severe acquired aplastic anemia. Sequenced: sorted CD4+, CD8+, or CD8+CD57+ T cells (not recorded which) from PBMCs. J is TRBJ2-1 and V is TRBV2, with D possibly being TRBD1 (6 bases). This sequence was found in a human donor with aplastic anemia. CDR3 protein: CASIFLGARGEQFF. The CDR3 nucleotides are TGTGCCAGCATTTTCTTGGGGGCTAGAGGTGAGCAGTTCTTC.